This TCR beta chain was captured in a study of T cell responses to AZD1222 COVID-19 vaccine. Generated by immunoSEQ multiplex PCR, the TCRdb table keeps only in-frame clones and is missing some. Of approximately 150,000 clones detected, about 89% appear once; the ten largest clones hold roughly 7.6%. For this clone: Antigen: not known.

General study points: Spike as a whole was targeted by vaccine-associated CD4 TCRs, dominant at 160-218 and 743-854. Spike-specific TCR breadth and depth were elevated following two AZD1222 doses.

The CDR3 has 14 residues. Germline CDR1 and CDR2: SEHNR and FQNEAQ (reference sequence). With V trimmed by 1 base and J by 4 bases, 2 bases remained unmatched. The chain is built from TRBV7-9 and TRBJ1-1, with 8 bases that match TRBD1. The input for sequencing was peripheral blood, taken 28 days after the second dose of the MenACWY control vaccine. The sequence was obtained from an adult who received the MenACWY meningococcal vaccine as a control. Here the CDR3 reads CASSLEQGATEAFF. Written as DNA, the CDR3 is TGTGCCAGCAGCTTAGAGCAGGGGGCCACTGAAGCTTTCTTT.